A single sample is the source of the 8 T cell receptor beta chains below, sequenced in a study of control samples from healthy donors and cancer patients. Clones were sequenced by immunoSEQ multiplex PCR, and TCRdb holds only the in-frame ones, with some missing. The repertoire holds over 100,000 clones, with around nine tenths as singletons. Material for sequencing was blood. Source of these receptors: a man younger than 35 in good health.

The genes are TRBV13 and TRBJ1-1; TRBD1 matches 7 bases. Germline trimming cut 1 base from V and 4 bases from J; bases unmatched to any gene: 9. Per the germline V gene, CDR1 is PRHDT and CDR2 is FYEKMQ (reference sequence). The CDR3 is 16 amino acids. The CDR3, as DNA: TGTGCCAGCAGCTTAGACAGGGGTTCCGTGGGCACTGAAGCTTTCTTT. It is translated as CASSLDRGSVGTEAFF.

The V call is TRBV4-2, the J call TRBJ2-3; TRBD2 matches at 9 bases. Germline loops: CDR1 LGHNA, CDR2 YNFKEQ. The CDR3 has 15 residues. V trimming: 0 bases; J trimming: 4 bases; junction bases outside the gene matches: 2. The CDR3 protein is CASSQEREGPDTQYF. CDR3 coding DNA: TGTGCCAGCAGCCAAGAGCGGGAGGGCCCAGATACGCAGTATTTT.

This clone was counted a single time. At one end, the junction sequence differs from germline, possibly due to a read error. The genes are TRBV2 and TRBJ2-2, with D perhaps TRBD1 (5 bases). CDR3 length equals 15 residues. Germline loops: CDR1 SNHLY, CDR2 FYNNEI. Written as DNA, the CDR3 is TGTGCCAGCAGGGAAGGGGTACAATTCGCCGGGGAGCTGTTTTTT. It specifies CASREGVQFAGELFF.

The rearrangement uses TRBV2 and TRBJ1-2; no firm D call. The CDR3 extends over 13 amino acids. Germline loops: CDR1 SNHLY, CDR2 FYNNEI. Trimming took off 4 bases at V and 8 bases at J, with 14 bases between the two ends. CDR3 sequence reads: CASSGDTVGGYTF. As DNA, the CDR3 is TGTGCCAGCAGTGGTGATACGGTGGGCGGCTACACCTTC.

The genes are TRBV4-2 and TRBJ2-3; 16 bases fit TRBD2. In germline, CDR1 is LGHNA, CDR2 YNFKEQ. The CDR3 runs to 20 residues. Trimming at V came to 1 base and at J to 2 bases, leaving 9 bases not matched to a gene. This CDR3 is CASSQGFSGLAGGATDTQYF. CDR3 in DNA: TGTGCCAGCAGCCAAGGTTTCTCGGGACTAGCGGGGGGGGCCACAGATACGCAGTATTTT.

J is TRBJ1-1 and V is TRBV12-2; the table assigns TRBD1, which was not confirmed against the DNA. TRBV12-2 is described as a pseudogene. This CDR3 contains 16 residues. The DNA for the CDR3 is TGTGCAAGTCGCTTAAACTTCAGGTCATCGAACACTGAAGCTTTCTTT. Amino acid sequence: CASRLNFRSSNTEAFF.

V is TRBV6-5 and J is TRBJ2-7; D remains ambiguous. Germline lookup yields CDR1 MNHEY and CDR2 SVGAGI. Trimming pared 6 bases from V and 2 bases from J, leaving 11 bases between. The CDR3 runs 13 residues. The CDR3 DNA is TGTGCCAGCAGGGGGTCGAGCCCCTACGAGCAGTACTTC. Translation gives CASRGSSPYEQYF.

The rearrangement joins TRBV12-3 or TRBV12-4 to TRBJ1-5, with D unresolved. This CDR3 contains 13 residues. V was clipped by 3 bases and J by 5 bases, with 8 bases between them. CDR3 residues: CASSFGGYQPQHF. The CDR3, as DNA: TGTGCCAGCAGTTTTGGTGGGTATCAGCCCCAGCATTTT.